One sample yielded the 14 T cell receptor beta chains listed below, sequenced in a study of T-cell memory formation after mild COVID-19. TCRdb reanalysed the 5' RACE reads using MiXCR and keeps one entry per CDR3 protein. The sample contains about 280,000 distinct CDR3 sequences, 8.2% of which appear only once. Material for sequencing was PBMCs or a T cell subset sorted from them (not recorded which). Every receptor here comes from a young man who had mild COVID-19 (a few samples of this study predate the infection). Cell type and time point are not known.

This clonotype was counted many times. The rearrangement links TRBV10-2 to TRBJ2-3, with TRBD2 identical over 8 bases. V was pared by 8 bases and J by 3 bases, with 13 bases of the junction left unmatched. Per germline, CDR1 WSHSY and CDR2 SAAADI. This CDR3 is built from 16 residues. The CDR3 sequence: CASPSDSGEITDTQYF. The CDR3 nucleotides are TGCGCCAGCCCGAGTGATAGCGGGGAAATTACAGATACGCAGTATTTT.

The sample holds a few counts of this clonotype. The CDR3 DNA follows: TGTGCCAGCAGTTACTCTAGCGGGGCCTTTGAGCAGTTCTTC. This gives the protein CASSYSSGAFEQFF. The V call is TRBV6-2 or TRBV6-3, the J call TRBJ2-1, with 8 bases identical to TRBD2. Trimming took 0 bases from V and 9 from J; bases not matched to a gene: 4. CDR1 and CDR2 from the germline V gene are MNHEY and SVGEGT. The CDR3 spans 14 residues.

This clonotype showed up many times. V usage is TRBV2 and J usage is TRBJ2-1; 8 positions agree with TRBD1. The V and J ends lost 6 bases and 5 bases, in that order; junction bases with no gene match: 9. The CDR3 consists of 15 residues. Germline-derived CDR1 and CDR2 are SNHLY and FYNNEI. The CDR3 reads CASRPRDRSHNEQFF. The CDR3 DNA is TGTGCCAGCAGGCCCCGGGACAGGAGCCACAATGAGCAGTTCTTC.

This clonotype ranks as large (0.1 to 1%). CDR3 DNA: TGTGCCAGCAGCCCCGGCTACGAGCAGTACTTC. As protein: CASSPGYEQYF. The chain carries TRBV7-6 and TRBJ2-7; D is unclear. V lost 5 bases and J 3 bases, leaving 5 bases between the germline ends. Germline CDR1 and CDR2: SGHVS and FNYEAQ. The CDR3 covers 11 residues.

This clonotype was picked up a small number of times. The J gene is TRBJ1-4, the V gene TRBV12-3 or TRBV12-4, with a tentative D call TRBD1 (5 bases). V was clipped by 6 bases and J by 8 bases, with 16 bases between them. CDR3 length: 14 amino acids. DNA of the CDR3: TGTGCCAGCAGCGAGAGAGGGGAAGGAGAAAAACTGTTTTTT. Amino acids: CASSERGEGEKLFF.

The rearrangement uses TRBV6-2 or TRBV6-3 and TRBJ2-1; 11 bases line up with TRBD2. The V gene's germline CDR1 is MNHEY and CDR2 SVGEGT. The junction had 18 bases not matched to a gene; V was cut back by 0 bases and J by 8 bases. The CDR3 is 20 residues long. CDR3 sequence reads: CASSYSIGLAGEAGGHEQFF. CDR3 coding DNA: TGTGCCAGCAGTTACTCGATAGGACTAGCGGGCGAAGCTGGCGGTCATGAGCAGTTCTTC.

This clonotype was counted between two and nine times. The chain links TRBV7-2 to TRBJ1-4; possibly TRBD1 for D (6 bases). Looked up from germline, CDR1 is SGHTA and CDR2 is FQGNSA. This CDR3 has 13 residues. The V end was cut by 3 bases, the J end by 13 bases, with 15 bases between. CDR3 region: CASSLEVGGGLFF. The DNA of the CDR3 is TGTGCCAGCAGCTTGGAGGTCGGGGGCGGACTGTTTTTT.

This clonotype was recorded at least ten times. J is TRBJ2-1 and V is TRBV3-1, with 8 bases fitting TRBD2. From germline, CDR1 is LGHDT and CDR2 YNNKEL (reference sequence). V was clipped by 3 bases and J by 7 bases; unmatched bases: 5. The CDR3 has 14 residues. CDR3 DNA: TGTGCCAGCAGCCACGCGGGGGGCTTAAATGAGCAGTTCTTC. Its protein is CASSHAGGLNEQFF.

This clonotype occurred many times. V usage is TRBV5-4 and J usage is TRBJ2-3, with D perhaps TRBD1 (6 bases). The ends were cut back, 3 bases at V and 1 base at J, with 9 bases in the middle. CDR3 size: 14 residues. Germline V lookup: CDR1 SGHNT, CDR2 YYREEE (reference sequence). CDR3 loop: CASSSRTGTDTQYF. The CDR3 DNA is TGTGCCAGCAGCTCCCGGACAGGCACAGATACGCAGTATTTT.

This clonotype occurred a few times. The V gene is TRBV7-2, the J gene TRBJ1-6, with D possibly TRBD1 on 6 matching bases. Germline CDR1 SGHTA, CDR2 FQGNSA. V was cut by 5 bases and J by 4 bases, with 12 bases left in between. The CDR3 loop spans 15 amino acids. The CDR3 is CASSQQGRYNSPLHF. The DNA for the CDR3 is TGTGCCAGCAGCCAACAGGGAAGATATAATTCACCCCTCCACTTT. Drawing the rest from reference TRBV7-2 and TRBJ1-6, the complete variable domain is GAGVSQSPSNKVTEKGKDVELRCDPISGHTALYWYRQSLGQGLEFLIYFQGNSAPDKSGLPSDRFSAERTGGSVSTLTIQRTQQEDSAVYLCASSQQGRYNSPLHFGNGTRLTVT.

This clonotype showed up just a few times. The CDR3 coding sequence is TGTGCCACCAGGTATAGCGGTTACACAGATACGCAGTATTTT. The encoded protein is CATRYSGYTDTQYF. This rearrangement joins TRBV24-1 to TRBJ2-3; a weak D match, TRBD2 (6 bases). The germline CDR1 and CDR2 sequences are KGHDR and SFDVKD. V was trimmed by 7 bases and J by 2 bases, leaving 12 bases between them. The CDR3 has 14 residues.

The chain couples TRBV12-3 or TRBV12-4 to TRBJ1-1; D is uncertain. V lost 3 bases to trimming and J lost 2 bases, with 10 bases between them. CDR3 length: 14 amino acids. CDR3 sequence reads: CASSFEGTNTEAFF. The CDR3 nucleotides are TGTGCCAGCAGTTTCGAGGGCACCAACACTGAAGCTTTCTTT.

In its sample, this clonotype was seen a few times. This chain links TRBV27 with TRBJ1-2, with D unclear. Trimming took off 0 bases at V and 2 bases at J, with 4 bases between the two ends. This CDR3 has 13 amino acids. Looked up from germline, CDR1 is MNHEY and CDR2 is SMNVEV (reference sequence). CDR3 protein: CASSLSGNYGYTF. The CDR3 nucleotides are TGTGCCAGCAGTTTATCAGGGAACTATGGCTACACCTTC.

This clonotype was seen a handful of times. This chain connects TRBV14 to TRBJ2-5; D is uncertain. The V end was cut by 3 bases, the J end by 4 bases, with 6 bases between. This CDR3 is built from 12 residues. Germline loops: CDR1 SGHDN, CDR2 FVKESK. The CDR3, as DNA: TGTGCCAGCAGCCATTTTCCAGAGACCCAGTACTTC. It translates to CASSHFPETQYF.